One and the same sample provided the 9 T cell receptor beta chains below, sequenced in a study of beta chain features in type 1 diabetes. As every portion of the isolated RNA was reverse transcribed, the sequencing read expressed TCRB transcripts. The repertoire was sequenced with immunoSEQ multiplex PCR; TCRdb's copy has only in-frame clones and lacks some. The data show under 500,000 clones, with 25% to 35% seen just once and roughly 0.06% held by the top ten. Input material: naive CD4+ T cells from blood. All receptors derive from a man between 18 and 29 years old in good health.

This clone was recorded a few times. In the same sample, other DNA sequences code for this CDR3. The chain recombines TRBV29-1 with TRBJ2-6, with D possibly TRBD2 on 5 matching bases. The V gene's germline CDR1 is SQVTM and CDR2 ANQGSEA. This CDR3 is built from 16 residues. V was shortened by 4 bases and J by 0 bases, with 13 bases between the two germline ends. DNA for the CDR3: TGCAGCGTTGCGGCGCCCGGGAACTCTGGGGCCAACGTCCTGACTTTC. It encodes CSVAAPGNSGANVLTF.

J is TRBJ2-6 and V is TRBV30; TRBD1 aligns across 7 bases. Germline values: CDR1 GTSNPN, CDR2 SVGIG (reference sequence). CDR3 length: 13 residues. Germline trimming cut 8 bases from V and 0 bases from J; bases unmatched to any gene: 1. In DNA, the CDR3 is TGTGCCGGACAGGACTCTGGGGCCAACGTCCTGACTTTC. Translated: CAGQDSGANVLTF.

This clone was counted between two and nine times. The J gene is TRBJ2-5, the V gene TRBV6-5; D not resolved. This CDR3 has 13 residues. Deletions cut 4 bases from V and 3 bases from J, with 9 bases between. In germline, CDR1 is MNHEY, CDR2 SVGAGI. In DNA form, the CDR3 reads TGTGCCAGCAGTTCGGACGGAAAAGAGACCCAGTACTTC. It yields the protein CASSSDGKETQYF.

The V and J genes are TRBV7-9 and TRBJ2-7; D might be TRBD1 (6 bases). CDR1 is SEHNR and CDR2 is FQNEAQ in the germline V gene (reference sequence). The CDR3 loop spans 12 amino acids. Trimming took off 2 bases at V and 9 bases at J, with 11 bases between the two ends. CDR3 loop: CASSLTGWRQYF. CDR3 bases: TGTGCCAGCAGCTTAACAGGGTGGAGGCAGTACTTC.

The table lists this clone with a few counts. The chain is built from TRBV6-6 and TRBJ2-1; TRBD1 is a possible D gene (6 bases). Between the trimmed V and J ends, which lost 8 bases and 3 bases, there was a span of 11 bases. The CDR3 is 13 amino acids. Germline values: CDR1 MNHNY, CDR2 SVGAGI (reference sequence). The chain's CDR3 is CASGSDSYNEQFF. The CDR3 DNA sequence: TGTGCCAGCGGGTCGGACAGCTACAATGAGCAGTTCTTC.

This clone was counted once. The rearrangement joins TRBV7-2 to TRBJ2-7; D not resolved. Germline V gives CDR1 SGHTA, CDR2 FQGNSA. There are 11 residues in the CDR3. V was cut by 3 bases and J by 6 bases, with 6 bases left in between. As DNA, the CDR3 is TGTGCCAGCAGCTTTTCTTCCGAGCAGTACTTC. This gives the protein CASSFSSEQYF.

A note on this clone: Distinct nucleotide sequences in the sample also encode this CDR3. The chain has TRBV14 and TRBJ2-6; D is uncertain. The CDR3 is made up of 14 amino acids. Trimming pared 3 bases from V and 0 bases from J, leaving 3 bases between. Germline CDR1 is SGHDN and CDR2 is FVKESK. CDR3 in DNA: TGTGCCAGCAGCCAGTTCTCTGGGGCCAACGTCCTGACTTTC. Its protein is CASSQFSGANVLTF.

The rearrangement uses TRBV28 and TRBJ2-7, with 14 bases matching TRBD2. The CDR3 totals 16 residues. Germline CDR1 reads MDHEN; CDR2 reads SYDVKM. V lost 3 bases, J lost 6 bases, and 7 bases stayed unmatched. The CDR3 reads CASSFLGTSGSGEQYF. The CDR3 nucleotides are TGTGCCAGCAGTTTTCTTGGGACTAGCGGGAGCGGCGAGCAGTACTTC.

The chain links TRBV28 to TRBJ1-2, with D maybe TRBD1 (5 bases). Trimming took off 4 bases at V and 6 bases at J, with 24 bases between the two ends. CDR1 and CDR2 (germline): MDHEN, SYDVKM. CDR3 length: 17 amino acids. The CDR3 nucleotides are TGTGCCAGCAGTTCCCCATCCGCTGGGGGTGATACAGATGGCTACACCTTC. Translating it yields CASSSPSAGGDTDGYTF.